The 16 T cell receptor beta chains below all came from one sample that was sequenced in a study of shared clonotypes between healthy human individuals. The data were produced by immunoSEQ multiplex PCR, yet TCRdb's version contains in-frame clones alone and is incomplete. Seen here are about 1 million clones, around 76% observed once, and the top ten hold roughly 1.4%. Sequences were obtained from memory CD4+ T cells sorted from blood. The subset: CD45RA-negative fraction. These receptor sequences come from a man aged 18-30 years in good health.

Concerning this clone: At the DNA level, this CDR3 is encoded by other sequences in the same sample as well. The V and J genes are TRBV9 and TRBJ2-6, with no clear D. Trimming took off 0 bases at V and 0 bases at J, with 1 base between the two ends. Germline V lookup: CDR1 SGDLS, CDR2 YYNGEE. This CDR3 is built from 14 residues. The CDR3 sequence is CASSVASGANVLTF. The CDR3 DNA is TGTGCCAGCAGCGTAGCCTCTGGGGCCAACGTCCTGACTTTC.

The chain joins TRBV28 to TRBJ1-2, with a tentative D call TRBD1 (6 bases). The V and J ends lost 5 bases and 4 bases respectively, with 14 bases between them. Per the germline V gene, CDR1 is MDHEN and CDR2 is SYDVKM. The CDR3 loop spans 14 amino acids. CDR3: CASSPSGTPYGYTF. Here the CDR3 DNA reads TGTGCCAGCAGTCCATCCGGGACACCCTATGGCTACACCTTC.

This clone was seen just once. The CDR3 DNA sequence: TGTGCCAGCAGCCCGTCGGGGGAATGGATGCGTGGCTACACCTTC. Translating it yields CASSPSGEWMRGYTF. V usage is TRBV11-2 and J usage is TRBJ1-2, with D possibly matching TRBD1 (5 bases). CDR3 length equals 15 residues. Per the germline V gene, CDR1 is SGHAT and CDR2 is FQNNGV. The V end was cut by 5 bases, the J end by 7 bases, with 20 bases between. Drawing the rest from reference TRBV11-2 and TRBJ1-2, the complete variable domain is EAGVAQSPRYKIIEKRQSVAFWCNPISGHATLYWYQQILGQGPKLLIQFQNNGVVDDSQLPKDRFSAERLKGVDSTLKIQPAKLEDSAVYLCASSPSGEWMRGYTFGSGTRLTVV.

Only a few counts were recorded for this clone. The CDR3 protein is CASRLVQGGTEAFF. DNA for the CDR3: TGTGCCAGCAGACTCGTCCAGGGGGGCACTGAAGCTTTCTTT. The rearrangement uses TRBV7-3 and TRBJ1-1; TRBD1 matches at 7 bases. The junction had 8 bases not matched to a gene; V was cut back by 6 bases and J by 4 bases. CDR3 length equals 14 residues. Looked up from germline, CDR1 is SGHTA and CDR2 is FQGTGA.

The chain has TRBV5-4 and TRBJ1-2; D possibly corresponds to TRBD1 (5 bases). The V end was cut by 5 bases, the J end by 11 bases, with 22 bases between. The CDR3 covers 14 residues. Germline CDR1 and CDR2: SGHNT and YYREEE (reference sequence). For the CDR3, the DNA is TGTGCCAGCAGATCGCCCACGGGGCCGGGGGGATACACCTTC. It translates to CASRSPTGPGGYTF.

V and J are TRBV27 and TRBJ1-5; D call uncertain. The V gene's germline CDR1 is MNHEY and CDR2 SMNVEV (reference sequence). CDR3 length: 15 residues. V was pared by 6 bases and J by 3 bases, with 15 bases between. The CDR3 sequence: CASSPSRGNNQPQHF. Written as DNA, the CDR3 is TGTGCCAGCAGCCCTTCGCGGGGTAACAATCAGCCCCAGCATTTT.

The genes are TRBV19 and TRBJ2-7; 10 nucleotides match TRBD1. The CDR3 consists of 13 residues. CDR1 and CDR2 from the germline V gene are LNHDA and SQIVND (reference sequence). J was trimmed by 7 bases and V by 8 bases; bases with no gene match: 8. For the CDR3, the DNA is TGTGCCAGTCGGGGACAGGGGCTGGGAGAGCAGTACTTC. The encoded protein is CASRGQGLGEQYF. The full variable domain, rest sourced from reference TRBV19 and TRBJ2-7, is DGGITQSPKYLFRKEGQNVTLSCEQNLNHDAMYWYRQDPGQGLRLIYYSQIVNDFQKGDIAEGYSVSREKKESFPLTVTSAQKNPTAFYLCASRGQGLGEQYFGPGTRLTVT.

V is TRBV19 and J is TRBJ1-2; tentatively, D is TRBD1 (5 bases). V dropped 4 bases and J dropped 7 bases, with 13 bases sitting between them. The germline V gene has CDR1 LNHDA and CDR2 SQIVND (reference sequence). This CDR3 has 13 residues. CDR3 residues: CASSNVGATGYTF. The CDR3 DNA reads as TGTGCCAGTAGTAATGTAGGGGCGACTGGCTACACCTTC.

This chain joins TRBV2 and TRBJ1-1; D not resolved. The germline gives CDR1 SNHLY, CDR2 FYNNEI. Trimming left V 7 bases short and J 4 bases short, with 13 bases between. The CDR3 runs 13 residues. The CDR3 sequence: CASMSGERTEAFF. As DNA, the CDR3 is TGTGCCAGCATGAGCGGAGAACGCACTGAAGCTTTCTTT.

The V call is TRBV11-3, the J call TRBJ1-3; perhaps TRBD1 as D (5 bases). Germline CDR1 and CDR2: SGHNT and YENEEA. Trimming cost V 0 bases and J 0 bases, with 12 bases left between them. The CDR3 spans 17 residues. In DNA, the CDR3 is TGTGCCAGCAGCTTAGATCGGGGCGTCGGCTCTGGAAACACCATATATTTT. Protein sequence: CASSLDRGVGSGNTIYF.

The CDR3: CASSSAGADTEAFF. Here the CDR3 DNA reads TGTGCCAGCTCATCCGCAGGGGCCGACACTGAAGCTTTCTTT. The chain is built from TRBV18 and TRBJ1-1; possibly TRBD1 for D (6 bases). Looked up from germline, CDR1 is KGHSH and CDR2 is LQKENI. The V end was cut by 5 bases, the J end by 3 bases, with 13 bases between. This CDR3 has 14 amino acids.

The chain is built from TRBV5-1 and TRBJ2-7; D is unresolved. The germline V gene has CDR1 SGHRS and CDR2 YFSETQ. The CDR3 runs 13 residues. V lost 3 bases to trimming and J lost 6 bases, with 13 bases between them. The CDR3, as DNA: TGCGCCAGCAGCTCGGGCCCCCTCCGCGAGCAGTACTTC. The encoded protein is CASSSGPLREQYF.

This clone turned up a few times. The rearrangement joins TRBV5-1 to TRBJ2-3, with 10 bases fitting TRBD2. CDR1 and CDR2 (germline): SGHRS, YFSETQ. The CDR3 covers 17 residues. Trimming at V came to 6 bases and at J to 5 bases, leaving 15 bases not matched to a gene. For the CDR3, the DNA is TGCGCCAGCACCCCCGGAGCTAGCGGGGGTTGGGGAGATACGCAGTATTTT. It specifies CASTPGASGGWGDTQYF.

On this clone: The sample has other DNA sequences that encode this CDR3 too. CDR3 in amino acids: CASSLVGETQYF. CDR3 DNA sequence: TGTGCCAGCAGCTTAGTCGGTGAGACCCAGTACTTC. The chain joins TRBV7-6 to TRBJ2-5; D is ambiguous. This CDR3 has 12 residues. Germline assignment: CDR1 SGHVS and CDR2 FNYEAQ. V was shortened by 1 base and J by 5 bases, with 5 bases between the two germline ends.

This rearrangement joins TRBV5-1 to TRBJ2-6; D gene unclear. Germline V lookup: CDR1 SGHRS, CDR2 YFSETQ. CDR3 length: 14 residues. The V end was cut by 7 bases, the J end by 4 bases, with 12 bases between. In DNA form, the CDR3 reads TGCGCCAGCGGCAATACGGCCGGGGCCAACGTCCTGACTTTC. This codes for CASGNTAGANVLTF. The variable domain in full, completed from reference TRBV5-1 and TRBJ2-6, reads KAGVTQTPRYLIKTRGQQVTLSCSPISGHRSVSWYQQTPGQGLQFLFEYFSETQRNKGNFPGRFSGRQFSNSRSEMNVSTLELGDSALYLCASGNTAGANVLTFGAGSRLTVL.

As regards this clone: Other DNA sequences in the same sample also yield this CDR3. The chain combines TRBV7-2 with TRBJ2-1, with TRBD2 as a possible D gene (5 bases). The V end was cut by 3 bases, the J end by 4 bases, with 7 bases between. The CDR3 has 13 amino acids. From germline, CDR1 is SGHTA and CDR2 FQGNSA. The CDR3, as DNA: TGTGCCAGCAGCTTCGTAGCGTACAATGAGCAGTTCTTC. Protein product: CASSFVAYNEQFF.